Listed below are T cell receptor beta chains from one sample, sequenced in a study of a mutant IDH1 vaccine in newly diagnosed glioma. These receptors have no identified antigens. Profiled with immunoSEQ multiplex PCR; TCRdb holds only in-frame clones, not every one. The sample consists of 60,000 to 65,000 clones, roughly 79% of them appearing once. This material consisted of PBMCs, taken from a glioma patient whose treatment included an IDH1 peptide vaccine. The receptors come from a man aged 35 to 55 with glioma. The CDR3 runs from the conserved cysteine through the conserved F or W. D genes are given only for firm matches.

j_call	v_call	d_call	cdr3_aa
TRBJ1-2	TRBV28	-	CACAGLGYGYTF
TRBJ1-5	TRBV27	-	CASSLSAPREEGNQPQHF
TRBJ2-5	TRBV5-4	TRBD2	CASSPGLAGAETQYF
TRBJ2-7	TRBV2	-	CASSTQSGTPREQYF
TRBJ2-3	TRBV11-2	-	CASSLWTDTQYF
TRBJ2-1	TRBV5-1	TRBD2	CASSPGGWGGVVNEQFF
TRBJ2-1	TRBV9	-	CASSPILGGEQFF
TRBJ1-1	TRBV6-6	-	CASSYRPNTEAFF
TRBJ1-2	TRBV5-4	-	CASSLGQINNYGYTF
TRBJ2-2	TRBV7-2	TRBD2	CASSALAGVNTGELFF
TRBJ2-1	TRBV11-2	-	CASSFGGSYNEQFF
TRBJ1-1	TRBV18	-	CASSPMNTEAFF
TRBJ2-5	TRBV29-1	TRBD2	CSVEEAGTYQETQYF
TRBJ2-3	TRBV5-1	-	CASSRNRDGTQYF
TRBJ2-1	TRBV7-2	TRBD2	CASSSSSTSGKVQFF
TRBJ2-5	TRBV6-5	-	CASGMPITETQYF
TRBJ2-7	TRBV21-1	-	CASSKSSGTAYEQYF
TRBJ2-7	TRBV20-1	TRBD1	CSAPTGGEQYF
TRBJ2-3	TRBV7-2	-	CASSLGSVGRSTDTQYF
TRBJ2-7	TRBV6-1	-	CASSEGRGEYF
TRBJ1-3	TRBV28	-	CASSLRRHSGNTIYF
TRBJ1-1	TRBV7-9	-	CASSPNKAFF
TRBJ2-5	TRBV29-1	TRBD2	CSVEPSGGRTQYF
TRBJ2-7	TRBV5-1	-	CASSLEVFAGSPTNYEQYF
TRBJ2-2	TRBV6-5	TRBD1	CASSYYGTGWTGELFF
TRBJ2-7	TRBV6-6	TRBD2	CASSYPSAGVHEQYF
TRBJ2-1	TRBV5-1	TRBD2	CASSPTSAKGNEQFF
TRBJ2-1	TRBV7-9	-	CASSLAQRGTEQFF
TRBJ1-2	TRBV27	-	CASSLLGGGYTF
TRBJ1-1	TRBV11-2	TRBD1	CASSVSLRGPPEAFF
TRBJ2-1	TRBV6-5	-	CASRGQGTYNEQFF
TRBJ1-6	TRBV5-4	TRBD1	CASSGSRQGSYNSPLHF
TRBJ1-4	TRBV5-4	-	CASSSPGTGNEKLFF
TRBJ2-3	TRBV7-8	-	CASSFGADTQYF
TRBJ2-6	TRBV5-4	-	CASSKDPFSGANVLTF
TRBJ2-2	TRBV5-1	TRBD2	CASSFTPGLAGNTGELFF
TRBJ1-4	TRBV5-1	-	CASSLGLAEFNEKLFF
TRBJ2-5	TRBV27	-	CASSSQATETQYF
TRBJ2-2	TRBV5-1	-	CASTNLLTGELFF
TRBJ1-2	TRBV15	-	CATSIESGGYTF
TRBJ2-3	TRBV7-2	-	CASSLKVRQLGTDTQYF
TRBJ2-7	TRBV28	TRBD1	CASLPGQKTYEQYF
TRBJ1-5	TRBV7-2	-	CASSSGGINQPQHF
TRBJ1-2	TRBV7-2	-	CASSSTGGYTF
TRBJ1-1	TRBV6-5	TRBD1	CASRQGFTEAFF
TRBJ2-5	TRBV28	-	CASTGAPGGTQYF
TRBJ1-1	TRBV19	-	CASSSYNTEAFF
TRBJ1-6	TRBV4-3	TRBD1	CASSQATGTGGSPLHF
TRBJ1-1	TRBV11-3	-	CASSPVIRKIKLAFF
TRBJ2-2	TRBV10-3	-	CAISGSRTANTGELFF
TRBJ2-6	TRBV9	-	CASSVSRGSGANVLTF
TRBJ1-2	TRBV6-5	TRBD1	CASSYSGQGVGYGYTF